These 5 T cell receptor beta chains came from one sample sequenced in a study of shared clonotypes between healthy human individuals. Sequencing was performed with immunoSEQ multiplex PCR; in TCRdb, only in-frame clones are kept and a portion is missing. The sample yields over a million clones, nearly 99% seen once. The sample consisted of naive CD4+ T cells sorted from blood. Documented subset: CD45RA+ positively selected. The source of these receptors is a man under 40 in good health.

For this clone: The sample has other DNA sequences that encode this CDR3 too. The V call is TRBV10-3, the J call TRBJ1-5; a weak D match, TRBD1 (5 bases). The V end lost 0 bases, the J end lost 1 base, and 7 bases lay between the germline ends. This CDR3 spans 15 amino acids. Per the germline V gene, CDR1 is ENHRY and CDR2 is SYGVKD. Written as DNA, the CDR3 is TGTGCCATCAGTGAGTCCGGGACCAGCAATCAGCCCCAGCATTTT. Protein: CAISESGTSNQPQHF.

The gene calls are TRBV7-9 and TRBJ2-5, with TRBD2 matching 7 bases. J gave up 5 bases and V 5 bases, and 14 bases lay outside the gene matches. From germline, CDR1 is SEHNR and CDR2 FQNEAQ (reference sequence). The CDR3 spans 16 residues. CDR3 nucleotides: TGTGCCAGCAGCCCCGGGACTAATATGGGTCTGGAGACCCAGTACTTC. It codes for CASSPGTNMGLETQYF.

Here the CDR3 DNA reads TGTGCCAGCAGCTTAAGTACTCAGGGGGCTGGTCAGCCCCAGCATTTT. This codes for CASSLSTQGAGQPQHF. The chain carries TRBV11-2 and TRBJ1-5; 8 bases match TRBD1. This CDR3 region has 16 residues. The V and J ends lost 2 bases and 6 bases, in that order; junction bases with no gene match: 9. Germline-derived CDR1 and CDR2 are SGHAT and FQNNGV.

The V and J genes are TRBV7-3 and TRBJ2-3; D remains ambiguous. The CDR3 runs to 15 residues. The germline V gene has CDR1 SGHTA and CDR2 FQGTGA. With 0 bases removed from V and 4 bases from J, the gap between germline ends came to 11 bases. The CDR3 nucleotides read TGTGCCAGCAGCTTAACGTGGCTAGTATCAGATACGCAGTATTTT. It translates to CASSLTWLVSDTQYF.

J is TRBJ2-7 and V is TRBV6-1; D is uncertain. Per germline, CDR1 MNHNS and CDR2 SASEGT. The ends were cut back, 7 bases at V and 1 base at J, with 17 bases in the middle. This CDR3 is 15 amino acids long. Here the CDR3 DNA reads TGTGCCAGCACCCATGTGGGGTACTCTTCCTACGAGCAGTACTTC. It encodes CASTHVGYSSYEQYF.